A selection of T cell receptor beta chains follows, all from one sample in a study of tumor-infiltrating lymphocytes in oesophageal squamous cell carcinoma. TCRdb reprocessed the PCR reads via MiXCR and lists one record per CDR3 protein. The sample includes some 15,000 distinct CDR3 sequences, more than 45% of them seen just once. Sequences were obtained from esophageal tumor tissue. The source of these receptors is a female donor with esophageal squamous cell carcinoma. CDR3s include the opening cysteine and the closing phenylalanine or tryptophan. D genes are given only for firm matches. Rows give clone size only sometimes, using once, few, many, or a class for an expanded clone.

>TRBV12-3/TRBV12-4|medium-sized|TRBJ2-1|NA
CASSFWTFNEQFF
TGTGCCAGCAGTTTTTGGACCTTTAATGAGCAGTTCTTC
>TRBV10-3|few|TRBJ2-7|NA
CAISEMTPSYEQYF
TGTGCCATCAGTGAAATGACTCCGTCCTACGAGCAGTACTTC
>TRBV7-2|NA|TRBJ2-5|NA
CASSLNEETQYF
TGTGCCAGCAGCTTGAATGAAGAGACCCAGTACTTC
>TRBV19|many|TRBJ1-6|NA
CASSISWGNSPLHF
TGTGCCAGTAGTATTAGCTGGGGTAATTCACCCCTCCACTTT
>TRBV20-1|NA|TRBJ2-5|TRBD2
CSALGLAGSNF
TGCAGTGCCTTGGGACTAGCGGGATCAAACTTC
>TRBV7-3|NA|TRBJ2-1|NA
CASSFFPYNEQFF
TGTGCCAGCAGCTTCTTCCCATACAATGAGCAGTTCTTC
>TRBV7-3|once|TRBJ2-1|TRBD2
CAGSYGLAGYNEQFF
TGTGCCGGCAGCTACGGACTAGCGGGTTACAATGAGCAGTTCTTC
>TRBV6-1|many|TRBJ2-3|TRBD1
CASRTGDTGELYF
TGTGCCAGCAGGACAGGGGACACCGGGGAGCTGTATTTT
>TRBV6-1|NA|TRBJ2-7|NA
CASSEPRPNEQYF
TGTGCCAGCAGTGAACCGAGACCCAACGAGCAGTACTTC
>TRBV7-8|NA|TRBJ2-7|TRBD1
CASSLAQGGAEQYF
TGTGCCAGCAGCTTAGCACAGGGGGGTGCCGAGCAGTACTTC
>TRBV24-1|once|TRBJ2-5|TRBD2
CATSDPGTSGRDQETQYF
TGTGCCACCAGTGACCCCGGGACTAGCGGGAGGGACCAAGAGACCCAGTACTTC
>TRBV7-9|NA|TRBJ2-1|NA
CASSLVGSGWSSYNEQFF
TGTGCCAGCAGCTTAGTTGGTAGCGGCTGGAGCTCCTACAATGAGCAGTTCTTC
>TRBV7-8|large|TRBJ2-6|TRBD2
CASSLRGLDFTGANVLTF
TGTGCCAGCAGCTTAAGGGGACTAGATTTCACTGGGGCCAACGTCCTGACTTTC
>TRBV5-6|many|TRBJ2-7|NA
CASSLDNEGTYEQYF
TGTGCCAGCAGCTTGGATAACGAGGGAACCTACGAGCAGTACTTC
>TRBV6-1|medium-sized|TRBJ2-2|TRBD2
CASSYSGRAVNGELFF
TGTGCCAGCAGTTATAGCGGGAGGGCCGTTAACGGGGAGCTGTTTTTT
>TRBV6-1|many|TRBJ2-7|NA
CASSPGQIYEQYF
TGTGCCAGCAGCCCGGGACAAATATACGAGCAGTACTTC
>TRBV7-2|few|TRBJ2-7|TRBD2
CASSLALSSGSIGYEQYF
TGTGCCAGCAGCTTAGCGCTGTCTAGCGGGAGTATAGGCTACGAGCAGTACTTC
>TRBV7-9|many|TRBJ2-5|TRBD2
CASRKTSAQETQYF
TGTGCCAGCAGGAAAACTAGCGCTCAAGAGACCCAGTACTTC
>TRBV28|once|TRBJ1-6|NA
CASSDSWNSPLHF
TGTGCCAGTTCGGACAGTTGGAATTCACCCCTCCACTTT
>TRBV24-1|NA|TRBJ2-1|NA
CATSTGTGSYNEQFF
TGTGCCACCAGTACGGGAACAGGGTCCTACAATGAGCAGTTCTTC
>TRBV24-1|NA|TRBJ2-3|TRBD1
CATSDNPGQDHTDTQYF
TGTGCCACCAGTGATAACCCCGGACAGGACCACACAGATACGCAGTATTTT
>TRBV5-4|few|TRBJ2-7|TRBD2
CASSRSGGNSYNEQYF
TGTGCCAGCAGCCGTTCGGGGGGGAACTCCTACAATGAGCAGTACTTC
>TRBV7-6|NA|TRBJ2-1|NA
CASSLVQGTPYNEQFF
TGTGCCAGCAGCTTAGTCCAAGGGACTCCCTACAATGAGCAGTTCTTC
>TRBV7-8|NA|TRBJ2-7|NA
CASPFLRSYNEQYF
TGTGCCAGCCCTTTTTTGCGCTCCTACAATGAGCAGTACTTC
>TRBV27|NA|TRBJ2-7|NA
CASSFTGLSSYEQYF
TGTGCCAGCAGTTTTACAGGGCTTAGCTCCTACGAGCAGTACTTC
>TRBV6-2/TRBV6-3|NA|TRBJ1-1|TRBD1
CASSKRQGVTEAFF
TGTGCCAGCAGTAAACGACAGGGGGTCACTGAAGCTTTCTTT
>TRBV7-9|medium-sized|TRBJ2-1|TRBD2
CASSSPSGRGVVGQFF
TGTGCCAGCAGCAGTCCTAGCGGGAGGGGAGTAGTAGGGCAGTTCTTC
>TRBV24-1|NA|TRBJ2-3|TRBD1
CATSDPGQGSADTQYF
TGTGCCACCAGTGATCCGGGACAGGGGTCCGCAGATACGCAGTATTTT
>TRBV7-2|NA|TRBJ1-2|TRBD1
CASSLGPGGLLRYGYTF
TGTGCCAGCAGCTTAGGCCCAGGGGGCTTGCTTCGGTATGGCTACACCTTC
>TRBV27|medium-sized|TRBJ2-5|NA
CASSPQGEQETQYF
TGTGCCAGCAGCCCCCAAGGCGAGCAAGAGACCCAGTACTTC
>TRBV7-2|NA|TRBJ2-5|NA
CASSFTGTSQETQYF
TGTGCCAGCAGCTTTACCGGGACCTCTCAAGAGACCCAGTACTTC
>TRBV28|few|TRBJ2-3|TRBD2
CASSLAGGPSTDTQYF
TGTGCCAGCAGTTTAGCGGGAGGGCCATCCACAGATACGCAGTATTTT
>TRBV11-2|NA|TRBJ2-7|NA
CASSLGGPTEQYF
TGTGCCAGCAGCTTAGGGGGACCCACCGAGCAGTACTTC
>TRBV12-3/TRBV12-4|NA|TRBJ2-5|TRBD1
CASSLTGGIQETQYF
TGTGCCAGCAGTTTGACAGGGGGCATCCAAGAGACCCAGTACTTC
>TRBV19|NA|TRBJ2-1|NA
CASSLTPGSPLHF
TGTGCCAGTAGTCTGACCCCAGGTTCACCCCTCCACTTC
>TRBV7-9|NA|TRBJ2-3|NA
CASSFGDHSTDTQYF
TGTGCCAGCAGCTTTGGGGACCATAGCACAGATACGCAGTATTTT
>TRBV28|NA|TRBJ2-1|NA
CASSLWLANEQFF
TGTGCCAGCAGTTTATGGCTGGCGAATGAGCAGTTCTTC
>TRBV7-1|once|TRBJ2-3|NA
CASSPQGRGRYGTQYF
TGTGCCAGCAGCCCCCAGGGTCGTGGGCGGTATGGTACGCAGTATTTT
>TRBV7-6|NA|TRBJ2-7|TRBD2
CASSNSGRSYEQYF
TGTGCCAGCAGTAATAGCGGGAGGAGCTACGAGCAGTACTTC
>TRBV7-9|few|TRBJ2-1|TRBD2
CASSLGEGLGEQFF
TGTGCCAGCTCACTAGGGGAGGGATTAGGTGAGCAGTTCTTC
>TRBV2|many|TRBJ2-7|NA
CASVRDSYEQYF
TGTGCCAGCGTGCGGGACAGCTACGAGCAGTACTTC
>TRBV7-3|many|TRBJ1-1|TRBD1
CASSLSRGTEAFF
TGTGCCAGCAGCTTATCCAGGGGGACTGAAGCTTTCTTT
>TRBV7-3|NA|TRBJ2-1|TRBD2
CASSPMGGVHLESYNEQFF
TGTGCCAGCAGCCCGATGGGGGGGGTCCACCTAGAATCCTACAATGAGCAGTTCTTC
>TRBV7-8|NA|TRBJ2-1|NA
CASSHPTSNEDNEQFF
TGTGCCAGCAGCCACCCCACTAGCAACGAAGACAATGAGCAGTTCTTC
>TRBV7-2|NA|TRBJ1-6|NA
CASSLEDYSF
TGTGCCAGCAGCTTAGAGGACTACTCTTTT
>TRBV27|NA|TRBJ2-1|NA
CASSLSAAPYNEQFF
TGTGCCAGCAGTTTATCGGCGGCACCCTACAATGAGCAGTTCTTC
>TRBV10-3|NA|TRBJ1-6|NA
CAIRGSGQGGGSPLHF
TGTGCCATCAGGGGCTCCGGGCAGGGAGGTGGTTCACCCCTCCACTTT
>TRBV7-2|NA|TRBJ2-1|NA
CASSSNPDSPSYNEQFF
TGTGCCAGCAGCTCAAACCCCGACAGTCCCTCCTACAATGAGCAGTTCTTC
>TRBV6-1|NA|TRBJ2-5|TRBD1
CAISPGTGIETQYF
TGTGCCATCAGCCCCGGGACAGGGATCGAGACCCAGTACTTC
>TRBV7-9|many|TRBJ2-1|TRBD2
CASSSIPGLEEQFF
TGTGCCAGCAGCTCTATTCCGGGACTAGAAGAGCAGTTCTTC
>TRBV7-2|few|TRBJ1-2|TRBD1
CASSRTGGYGYTF
TGTGCCAGCAGCCGAACAGGGGGCTATGGCTACACCTTC
>TRBV9|few|TRBJ1-1|NA
CASSVDPMGNTEAFF
TGTGCCAGCAGCGTAGACCCGATGGGGAACACTGAAGCTTTCTTT
>TRBV6-1|NA|TRBJ2-1|NA
CASMGGFAGNEQFF
TGTGCCAGCATGGGAGGCTTTGCAGGGAATGAGCAGTTCTTC